There are many counts of the clone carrying this T cell receptor beta chain. This specimen belongs to a study of blood T cell repertoires in COVID-19. Background on the study: The analysed material was cDNA or gDNA that came from T cells, B-cell-depleted T cells, or PBMCs.

Study processing details: Amplification with reference gene primers provided the estimates of nucleated cell counts. The assay was immunoSEQ multiplex PCR, and TCRdb's table has in-frame clones only and misses some. The D gene and trimming were derived from the DNA, and the V and J assignments and clone size from that table. The sample consists of tens of thousands of clones, roughly 82% of them appearing once. V dropped 4 bases and J dropped 6; count of bases not matched to a gene: 6. There are 14 residues in the CDR3. The V gene's germline CDR1 is SGHRS and CDR2 YFSETQ. This TCR derives from a man in his forties or fifties with acute or convalescent COVID-19. The J gene is TRBJ2-3, the V gene TRBV5-1, with 9 bases aligning to TRBD2. Sequences were obtained from peripheral blood. This chain's CDR3 is CASSPAGGEDTQYF. DNA of the CDR3: TGCGCCAGCAGCCCAGCGGGAGGTGAGGATACGCAGTATTTT. Complete variable domain (other parts from reference TRBV5-1 and TRBJ2-3): KAGVTQTPRYLIKTRGQQVTLSCSPISGHRSVSWYQQTPGQGLQFLFEYFSETQRNKGNFPGRFSGRQFSNSRSEMNVSTLELGDSALYLCASSPAGGEDTQYFGPGTRLTVL.